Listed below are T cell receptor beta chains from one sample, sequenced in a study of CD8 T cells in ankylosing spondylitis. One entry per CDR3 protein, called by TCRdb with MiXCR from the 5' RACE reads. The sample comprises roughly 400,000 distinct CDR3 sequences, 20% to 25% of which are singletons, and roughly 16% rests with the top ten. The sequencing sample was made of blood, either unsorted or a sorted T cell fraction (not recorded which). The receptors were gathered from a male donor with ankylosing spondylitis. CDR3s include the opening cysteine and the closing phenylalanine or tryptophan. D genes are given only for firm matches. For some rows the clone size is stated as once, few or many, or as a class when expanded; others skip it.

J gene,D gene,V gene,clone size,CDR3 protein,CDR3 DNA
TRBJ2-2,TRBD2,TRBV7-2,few,CASSLASGRAGELFF,TGTGCCAGCAGCTTAGCGAGCGGGAGGGCCGGGGAGCTGTTTTTT
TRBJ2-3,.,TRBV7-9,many,CASSFETDTQYF,TGTGCCAGCAGCTTTGAAACAGATACGCAGTATTTT
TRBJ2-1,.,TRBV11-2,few,CASSYQGQYYNEQFF,TGTGCCAGCAGCTACCAAGGACAGTATTACAATGAGCAGTTCTTC
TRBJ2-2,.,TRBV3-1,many,CASSQGRNTGELFF,TGTGCCAGCAGCCAAGGGCGGAACACCGGGGAGCTGTTTTTT
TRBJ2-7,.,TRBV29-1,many,CSVRGTSYEQYF,TGCAGCGTTAGGGGCACATCCTACGAGCAGTACTTC
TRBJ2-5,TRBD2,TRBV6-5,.,CASSYLNGGQETQYF,TGTGCCAGCAGTTACTTGAACGGGGGGCAAGAGACCCAGTACTTC
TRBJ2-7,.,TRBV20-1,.,CSASGDGSYEQYF,TGCAGTGCTAGCGGAGACGGCTCCTACGAGCAGTACTTC
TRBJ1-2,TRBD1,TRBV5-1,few,CASSIRDSNYGYTF,TGCGCCAGCAGCATCCGGGACAGCAACTATGGCTACACCTTC
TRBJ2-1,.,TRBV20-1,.,CSARGVSEQFF,TGCAGTGCTAGGGGAGTAAGCGAGCAGTTCTTC
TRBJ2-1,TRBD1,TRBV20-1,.,CSARASGTGSYNEQFF,TGCAGTGCTAGAGCCTCCGGGACAGGATCATACAATGAGCAGTTCTTC
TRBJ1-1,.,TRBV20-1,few,CSPHTAGATEAFF,TGCAGTCCTCATACCGCAGGGGCCACTGAAGCTTTCTTT
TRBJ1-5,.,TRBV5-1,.,CASSDGVQNQPQHF,TGCGCCAGCAGCGATGGAGTCCAGAATCAGCCCCAGCATTTT
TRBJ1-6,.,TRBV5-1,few,CASSQESSYNSPLHF,TGCGCCAGCAGCCAAGAAAGCTCCTATAATTCACCCCTCCACTTT
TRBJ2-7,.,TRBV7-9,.,CASSLPTTASYEQYF,TGTGCCAGCAGCCTTCCCACGACAGCCTCCTACGAGCAGTACTTC